Given below is one T cell receptor beta chain in context. Germline loops: CDR1 LGHNA, CDR2 YSLEER. The CDR3 totals 15 residues. The V gene end was trimmed by 0 bases and the J gene end by 5 bases; junction bases not matched to a gene: 6. The data were taken from a study of T cell responses to AZD1222 COVID-19 vaccine. The table came from immunoSEQ multiplex PCR; TCRdb's copy has only in-frame clones and leaves some out. The data show about 99,000 clones, with approximately 88% seen just once and over 6.5% held by the top ten. The sample here was peripheral blood, taken on day 0 of AZD1222 vaccination. This rearrangement joins TRBV4-3 to TRBJ1-2, with 7 bases identical to TRBD1. This TCR was sampled from an adult in good health. The CDR3 DNA sequence: TGCGCCAGCAGCCAAGAGGACAGGAACTTTTATGGCTACACCTTC. Translating gives CASSQEDRNFYGYTF.